Sequencing of this T cell receptor beta chain was carried out in a study of blood T cell repertoires in COVID-19. Turning to the study itself: The United States, Italy and Spain were the sources of the acute and convalescent COVID-19 samples. T cells, B-cell-depleted T cells, or PBMCs supplied cDNA or gDNA.

Per the original methods: How many nucleated cells were present was estimated from reference gene primer amplification. The data were produced by immunoSEQ multiplex PCR, yet TCRdb's version contains in-frame clones alone and is incomplete. Clone size and V and J calls were adopted from that table, with D and trimming inferred from the DNA. The repertoire holds roughly 150,000 clones, with approximately 86% as singletons. J lost 7 bases, V lost 3 bases, and 7 bases had no gene match. CDR1 is KGHDR, CDR2 SFDVKD, per germline. The CDR3 is made up of 15 amino acids. The gene calls are TRBV24-1 and TRBJ2-1; TRBD2 aligns across 8 bases. The sample comprised peripheral blood. The sequence was collected from a woman aged 65 to 85 with acute or convalescent COVID-19. DNA for the CDR3: TGTGCCACCAGTGATGGCGGGGGGCCGCGGAATGAGCAGTTCTTC. As protein: CATSDGGGPRNEQFF.